The TCR beta chain under discussion was sequenced for a study of T cell repertoires in cytomegalovirus infection. Study-wide context: Shared public TCR beta signatures pointed to both CMV infection and a matching HLA type.

This clonotype was detected once. Germline trimming cut 0 bases from V and 1 base from J; bases unmatched to any gene: 4. The CDR3 is 16 amino acids. Germline loops: CDR1 DFQATT, CDR2 SNEGSKA (reference sequence). From the reads, TCRdb called clonotypes with MiXCR, one entry per CDR3 protein. The table has 630,000 or so distinct CDR3 sequences, 20% to 30% seen once. Sequencing input: CD8+ T cells from PBMCs. The clonotype originates from a human donor in good health (CMV status not recorded). Some clones in this sample may be carry-over from other donors' samples. The V and J genes are TRBV20-1 and TRBJ2-1; 9 nucleotides line up with TRBD2. The CDR3 DNA is TGCAGTGCTAGAGATGGCGGGGGGGCTTCCTACAATGAGCAGTTCTTC. Translating gives CSARDGGGASYNEQFF.